This T cell receptor (beta chain) was identified in a study of blood T cell repertoires in COVID-19. On the study more broadly: Acute-phase and convalescent COVID-19 samples originated in the United States, Italy and Spain.

Profiled with immunoSEQ multiplex PCR; TCRdb holds only in-frame clones, not every one. The sample yields about 140,000 clones, 88% seen once. CDR1 is SGHTA, CDR2 FQGNSA, per germline. CDR3 size: 13 residues. V was trimmed by 1 base and J by 8 bases, leaving 8 bases between them. This receptor was identified in a man aged 65 to 85 with acute or convalescent COVID-19. J is TRBJ1-4 and V is TRBV7-2; D uncertain. Sequencing used peripheral blood. CDR3 protein: CASSLGSKEKLFF. CDR3 DNA: TGTGCCAGCAGCTTAGGGAGCAAGGAAAAACTGTTTTTT.